This T cell receptor (beta chain) appears in the sequencing data of a study of siplizumab effects on memory and regulatory T cells. Germline V gives CDR1 MDHEN, CDR2 SYDVKM. CDR3 size: 15 residues. The ends were cut back, 3 bases at V and 2 bases at J, with 11 bases in the middle. Sequencing was performed with immunoSEQ multiplex PCR; in TCRdb, only in-frame clones are kept and a portion is missing. The data hold about 56,000 clones, with about 98% observed a single time. Remarks on this clone: Its target is not known.

General study points: Proliferating siplizumab-culture Tregs lacked confirmation of suppressive function. The alloresponse seemed to draw substantially on naive T cells, which appeared more diverse than memory cells. Alloreactive sequences that could be traced to unstimulated CD4+ memory cells showed a significant reduction under siplizumab.

V gene TRBV28 combines with J gene TRBJ1-5; D gene ambiguous. The sequence came from a human donor in good health. Sample: naive CD8+ T cells sorted from blood. CDR3 residues: CASSFRGRGNQPQHF. CDR3 nucleotides: TGTGCCAGCAGTTTTCGAGGGCGGGGCAATCAGCCCCAGCATTTT.